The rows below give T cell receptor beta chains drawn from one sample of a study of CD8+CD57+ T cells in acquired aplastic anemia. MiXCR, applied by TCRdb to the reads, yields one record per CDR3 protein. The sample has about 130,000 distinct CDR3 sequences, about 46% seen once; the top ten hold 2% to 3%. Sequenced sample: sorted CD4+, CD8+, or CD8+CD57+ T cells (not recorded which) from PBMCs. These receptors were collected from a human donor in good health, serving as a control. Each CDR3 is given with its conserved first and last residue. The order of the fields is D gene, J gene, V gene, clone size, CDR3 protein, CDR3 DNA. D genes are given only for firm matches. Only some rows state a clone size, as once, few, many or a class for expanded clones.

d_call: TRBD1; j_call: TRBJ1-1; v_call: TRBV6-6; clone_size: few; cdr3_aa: CASSYSLTGGITEAFF; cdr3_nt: TGTGCCAGCAGTTACTCCTTAACAGGGGGGATCACTGAAGCTTTCTTT
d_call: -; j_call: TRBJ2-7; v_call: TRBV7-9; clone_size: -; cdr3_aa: CASAGTFYEQYF; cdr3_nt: TGTGCCAGCGCAGGGACTTTCTACGAGCAGTACTTC
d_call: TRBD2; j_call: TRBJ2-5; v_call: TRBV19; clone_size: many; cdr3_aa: CASSPRFPGLASTVQETQYF; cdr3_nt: TGTGCCAGTAGTCCCCGGTTCCCGGGACTAGCCTCAACCGTACAAGAGACCCAGTACTTC
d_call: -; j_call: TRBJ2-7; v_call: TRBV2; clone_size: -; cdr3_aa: CASSVTSSYEQYF; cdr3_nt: TGTGCCAGCAGTGTGACGAGCTCCTACGAGCAGTACTTC
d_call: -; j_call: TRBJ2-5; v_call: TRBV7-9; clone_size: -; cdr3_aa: CASPSAYCCGDETQYF; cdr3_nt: TGTGCCAGCCCTTCGGCTTACTGTTGTGGGGATGAGACCCAGTACTTC
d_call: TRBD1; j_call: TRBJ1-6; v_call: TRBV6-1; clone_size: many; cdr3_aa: CASTRQGPRGTLHF; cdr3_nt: TGTGCCAGCACCCGACAGGGCCCCAGGGGGACCCTCCACTTT
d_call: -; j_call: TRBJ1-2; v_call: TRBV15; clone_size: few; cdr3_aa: CATSRTLAGQFGYTF; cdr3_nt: TGTGCCACCAGCAGGACTTTAGCAGGGCAATTTGGCTACACCTTC
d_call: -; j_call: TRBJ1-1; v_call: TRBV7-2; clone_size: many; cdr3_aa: CASSLPGTLNTEAFF; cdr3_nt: TGTGCCAGCAGCCTCCCGGGGACCTTGAACACTGAAGCTTTCTTT
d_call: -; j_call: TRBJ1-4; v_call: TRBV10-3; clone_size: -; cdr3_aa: CAISTTETNEKLFF; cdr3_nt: TGTGCCATCAGCACGACAGAAACTAATGAAAAACTGTTTTTT
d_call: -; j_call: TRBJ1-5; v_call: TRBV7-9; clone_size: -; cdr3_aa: CASSRGSQPQHF; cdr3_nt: TGTGCCAGCAGCCGAGGAAGTCAGCCCCAGCATTTT